The 12 T cell receptor beta chains in this list originate from one sample, sequenced in a study of T cell responses to AZD1222 COVID-19 vaccine. TCRdb keeps only in-frame clones here, not all; method: immunoSEQ multiplex PCR. The sample gives 100,000 to 150,000 clones, over 70% of which show up once; around 6% is in the top ten. The specimen was peripheral blood, collected on day 0 of AZD1222 vaccination. Receptors originate from an adult in good health.

This clone has just one count. This rearrangement joins TRBV5-1 to TRBJ1-1, with 8 bases that match TRBD1. The CDR3 covers 13 residues. The ends lost 4 bases at V and 5 bases at J; junction bases unmatched: 4. CDR1 SGHRS and CDR2 YFSETQ come from the germline V gene. The CDR3 DNA is TGCGCCAGCAGCCTCAGGACAGGGACTGAAGCTTTCTTT. This translates into CASSLRTGTEAFF. Filled out from reference TRBV5-1 and TRBJ1-1, the complete variable domain reads KAGVTQTPRYLIKTRGQQVTLSCSPISGHRSVSWYQQTPGQGLQFLFEYFSETQRNKGNFPGRFSGRQFSNSRSEMNVSTLELGDSALYLCASSLRTGTEAFFGQGTRLTVV.

The chain couples TRBV6-1 to TRBJ1-2; D might be TRBD1 (5 bases). This CDR3 is 15 amino acids long. Between the trimmed V and J ends, which lost 2 bases and 13 bases, there was a span of 23 bases. CDR1 MNHNS and CDR2 SASEGT come from the germline V gene. The CDR3 spells CASSERAVTVGGTTF. CDR3 nucleotides: TGTGCCAGCAGTGAAAGGGCAGTCACTGTCGGGGGGACCACCTTC.

This chain links TRBV5-8 with TRBJ2-7; a possible D gene is TRBD1 (5 bases). The CDR3 spans 13 residues. CDR1 SGHTS and CDR2 YDEGEE come from the germline V gene. The V gene lost 5 bases and the J gene lost 2 bases, with 11 bases spanning the gap. CDR3 in amino acids: CASRMTATYEQYF. In DNA form, the CDR3 reads TGTGCCAGCAGAATGACAGCTACCTACGAGCAGTACTTC.

This chain uses TRBV5-1 with TRBJ1-5, with D possibly matching TRBD1 (5 bases). V gave up 4 bases and J gave up 3 bases, with 14 bases separating them. The germline CDR1 and CDR2 sequences are SGHRS and YFSETQ. The CDR3 is made up of 15 amino acids. In nucleotides, the CDR3 is TGCGCCAGCAGCGTCACCGGGACGGACAATCAGCCCCAGCATTTT. Translated: CASSVTGTDNQPQHF.

The chain uses TRBV5-1 and TRBJ2-5; perhaps TRBD1 as D (6 bases). Trimming took off 1 base at V and 4 bases at J, with 14 bases between the two ends. The CDR3 sequence is 15 residues long. The germline V gene encodes CDR1 SGHRS and CDR2 YFSETQ. The CDR3 region has the DNA TGCGCCAGCAGCTTGTTCCAGGGGTCAGGAGAGACCCAGTACTTC. Its protein product is CASSLFQGSGETQYF.

V gene TRBV29-1 combines with J gene TRBJ2-5; D is perhaps TRBD2 (5 bases). CDR3 length: 12 residues. With 7 bases removed from V and 1 base from J, the gap between germline ends came to 10 bases. In germline, CDR1 is SQVTM, CDR2 ANQGSEA. CDR3 region: CSATGIQETQYF. The CDR3 DNA reads as TGCAGCGCTACCGGGATCCAAGAGACCCAGTACTTC.

The chain couples TRBV7-3 to TRBJ2-6, with D possibly being TRBD1 (6 bases). CDR1 and CDR2 (germline): SGHTA, FQGTGA. This CDR3 region has 16 residues. Trimming cost V 0 bases and J 2 bases, with 8 bases left between them. The CDR3 spells CASSLTTGTGANVLTF. Written as DNA, the CDR3 is TGTGCCAGCAGCTTAACGACAGGAACTGGGGCCAACGTCCTGACTTTC.

CDR3 sequence (DNA): TGTGCCAGCAGCGTAGGGCACGAACGTCGCCCCACAGATACGCAGTATTTT. Encoded protein: CASSVGHERRPTDTQYF. The chain carries TRBV9 and TRBJ2-3; no clear D gene. There are 17 residues in the CDR3. Per the germline V gene, CDR1 is SGDLS and CDR2 is YYNGEE. Trimming stripped 0 bases from V and 2 bases from J, with 16 bases between. The full variable domain, with the rest looked up from reference TRBV9 and TRBJ2-3, is DSGVTQTPKHLITATGQRVTLRCSPRSGDLSVYWYQQSLDQGLQFLIQYYNGEERAKGNILERFSAQQFPDLHSELNLSSLELGDSALYFCASSVGHERRPTDTQYFGPGTRLTVL.

This chain connects TRBV20-1 to TRBJ1-4; D gene unclear. The V gene lost 2 bases and the J gene lost 8 bases, with 6 bases spanning the gap. The germline CDR1 and CDR2 sequences are DFQATT and SNEGSKA (reference sequence). CDR3 length: 11 amino acids. CDR3 coding DNA: TGCAGTGCTAGAAAGACCGAAAAACTGTTTTTT. It specifies CSARKTEKLFF.

The chain carries TRBV30 and TRBJ2-1; D unclear. The CDR3 runs to 12 residues. V lost 2 bases, J lost 3 bases, and 5 bases lay in between. Germline V CDR1 and CDR2: GTSNPN, SVGIG (reference sequence). This chain's CDR3 is CAWSIYYNEQFF. The CDR3 DNA sequence: TGTGCCTGGAGTATCTACTACAATGAGCAGTTCTTC.

The chain couples TRBV4-1 to TRBJ2-1; no firm D call. The CDR3 loop spans 11 amino acids. CDR1 and CDR2 (germline): MGHRA, YSYEKL. The germline V and J ends were trimmed by 2 bases and 10 bases, with 6 bases remaining between them. As DNA, the CDR3 is TGCGCCAGCAGCCAAAGGTCGGAGCAGTTCTTC. This sequence encodes CASSQRSEQFF.

V gene TRBV11-2 combines with J gene TRBJ2-1, with D perhaps being TRBD1 or TRBD2 (5 bases each). This CDR3 has 16 residues. V lost 6 bases, J lost 3 bases, and 18 bases lay in between. Per germline, CDR1 SGHAT and CDR2 FQNNGV. CDR3 in amino acids: CASRKGSTDFYNEQFF. The CDR3 DNA reads as TGTGCCAGCAGAAAGGGGAGTACGGACTTCTACAATGAGCAGTTCTTC.